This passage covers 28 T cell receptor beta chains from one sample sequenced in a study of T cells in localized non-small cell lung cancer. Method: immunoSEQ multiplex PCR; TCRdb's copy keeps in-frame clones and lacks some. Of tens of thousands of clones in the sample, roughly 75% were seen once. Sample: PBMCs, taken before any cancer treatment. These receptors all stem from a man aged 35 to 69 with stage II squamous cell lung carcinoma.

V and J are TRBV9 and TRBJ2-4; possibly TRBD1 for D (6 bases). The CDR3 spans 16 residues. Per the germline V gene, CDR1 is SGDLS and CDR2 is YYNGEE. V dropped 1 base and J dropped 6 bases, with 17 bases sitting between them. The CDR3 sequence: CASSVTPAQGSNIQYF. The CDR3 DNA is TGTGCCAGCAGCGTAACTCCCGCTCAGGGGTCAAACATTCAGTACTTC.

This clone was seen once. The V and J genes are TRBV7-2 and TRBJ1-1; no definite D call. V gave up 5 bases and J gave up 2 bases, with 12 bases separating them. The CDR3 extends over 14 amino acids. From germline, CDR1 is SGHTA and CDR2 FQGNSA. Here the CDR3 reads CASSPSGSNTEAFF. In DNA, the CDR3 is TGTGCCAGCAGCCCTTCGGGATCCAACACTGAAGCTTTCTTT.

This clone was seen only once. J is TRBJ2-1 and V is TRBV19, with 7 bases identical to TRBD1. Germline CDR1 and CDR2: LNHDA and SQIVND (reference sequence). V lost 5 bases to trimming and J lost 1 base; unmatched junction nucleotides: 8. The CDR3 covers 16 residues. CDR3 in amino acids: CASSPAGGSSYNEQFF. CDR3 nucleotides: TGTGCCAGTAGTCCGGCAGGGGGTTCATCCTACAATGAGCAGTTCTTC. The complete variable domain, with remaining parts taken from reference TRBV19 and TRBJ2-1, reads DGGITQSPKYLFRKEGQNVTLSCEQNLNHDAMYWYRQDPGQGLRLIYYSQIVNDFQKGDIAEGYSVSREKKESFPLTVTSAQKNPTAFYLCASSPAGGSSYNEQFFGPGTRLTVL.

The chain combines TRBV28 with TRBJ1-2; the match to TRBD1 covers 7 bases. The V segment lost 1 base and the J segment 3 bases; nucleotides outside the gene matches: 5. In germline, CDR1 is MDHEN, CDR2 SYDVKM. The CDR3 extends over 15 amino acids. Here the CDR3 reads CASSLLGGGDYGYTF. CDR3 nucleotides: TGTGCCAGCAGTTTATTGGGAGGGGGCGACTATGGCTACACCTTC.

The CDR3 DNA reads TGTGCCAGCAGCTTATCAGGGGCGGATACGCAGTATTTT. Protein product: CASSLSGADTQYF. This chain connects TRBV7-9 to TRBJ2-3; possibly TRBD1 for D (6 bases). The V and J ends lost 2 bases and 6 bases respectively, with 9 bases between them. The CDR3 totals 13 residues. The germline gives CDR1 SEHNR, CDR2 FQNEAQ (reference sequence).

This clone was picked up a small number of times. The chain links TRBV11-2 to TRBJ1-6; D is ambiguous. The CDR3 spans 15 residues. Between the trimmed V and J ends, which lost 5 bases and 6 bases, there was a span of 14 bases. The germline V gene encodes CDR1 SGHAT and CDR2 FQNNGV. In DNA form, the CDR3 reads TGTGCCAGCAGCAAAGAGTATGTCCCTAATTCACCCCTCCACTTT. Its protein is CASSKEYVPNSPLHF.

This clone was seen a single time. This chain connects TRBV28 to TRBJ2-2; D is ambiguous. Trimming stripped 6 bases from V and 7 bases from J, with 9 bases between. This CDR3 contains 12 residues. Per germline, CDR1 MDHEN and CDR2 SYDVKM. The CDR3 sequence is CASRWGGGELFF. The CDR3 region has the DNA TGTGCCAGCAGGTGGGGTGGCGGGGAGCTGTTTTTT.

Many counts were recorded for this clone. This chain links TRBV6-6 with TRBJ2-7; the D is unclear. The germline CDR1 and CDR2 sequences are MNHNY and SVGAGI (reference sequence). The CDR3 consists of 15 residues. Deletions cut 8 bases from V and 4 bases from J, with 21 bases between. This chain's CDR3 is CASAYGWSGQYEQYF. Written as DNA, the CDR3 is TGTGCCAGCGCCTACGGTTGGTCCGGTCAGTACGAGCAGTACTTC.

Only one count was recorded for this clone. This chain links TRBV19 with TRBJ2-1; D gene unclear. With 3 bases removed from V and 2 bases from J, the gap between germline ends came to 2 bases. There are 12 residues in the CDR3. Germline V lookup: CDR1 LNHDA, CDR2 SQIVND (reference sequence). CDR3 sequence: CASSITYNEQFF. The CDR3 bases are TGTGCCAGTAGTATTACCTACAATGAGCAGTTCTTC.

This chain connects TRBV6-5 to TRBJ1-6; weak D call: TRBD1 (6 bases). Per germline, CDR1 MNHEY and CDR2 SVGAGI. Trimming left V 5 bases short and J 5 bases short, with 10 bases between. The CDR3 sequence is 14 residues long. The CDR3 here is CASSRDINNSPLHF. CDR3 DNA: TGTGCCAGCAGTCGGGACATCAATAATTCACCCCTCCACTTT.

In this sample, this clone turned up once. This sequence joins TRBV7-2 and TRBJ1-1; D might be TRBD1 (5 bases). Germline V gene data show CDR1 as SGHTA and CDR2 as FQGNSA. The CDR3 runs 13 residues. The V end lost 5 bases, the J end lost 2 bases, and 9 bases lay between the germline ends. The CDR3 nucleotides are TGTGCCAGCAGCGTAGACAGTAACACTGAAGCTTTCTTT. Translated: CASSVDSNTEAFF.

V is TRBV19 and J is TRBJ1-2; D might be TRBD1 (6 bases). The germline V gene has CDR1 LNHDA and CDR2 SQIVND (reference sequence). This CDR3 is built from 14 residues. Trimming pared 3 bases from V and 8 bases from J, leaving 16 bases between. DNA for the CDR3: TGTGCCAGTAGTATCGGGGGACAAAGAATCGGCTACACCTTC. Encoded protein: CASSIGGQRIGYTF.

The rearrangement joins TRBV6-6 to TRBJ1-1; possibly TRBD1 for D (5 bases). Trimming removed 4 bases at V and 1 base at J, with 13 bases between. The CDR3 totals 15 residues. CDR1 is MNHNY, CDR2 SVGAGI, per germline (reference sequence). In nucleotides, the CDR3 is TGTGCCAGCAGTTCCGGGGGGATAGGGAACACTGAAGCTTTCTTT. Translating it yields CASSSGGIGNTEAFF.

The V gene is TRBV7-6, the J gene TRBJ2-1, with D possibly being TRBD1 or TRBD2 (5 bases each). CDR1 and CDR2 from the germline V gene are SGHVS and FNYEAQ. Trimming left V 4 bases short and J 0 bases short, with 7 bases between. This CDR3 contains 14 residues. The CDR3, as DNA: TGTGCCAGCAGCTGGGACCCCTCCTACAATGAGCAGTTCTTC. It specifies CASSWDPSYNEQFF.

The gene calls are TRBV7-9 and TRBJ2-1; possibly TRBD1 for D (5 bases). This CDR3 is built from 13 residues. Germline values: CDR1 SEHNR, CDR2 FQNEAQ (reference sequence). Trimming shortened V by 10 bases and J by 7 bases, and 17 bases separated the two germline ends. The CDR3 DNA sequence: TGTGCCACCGCGCAGGGCTTGGGAAATGAGCAGTTCTTC. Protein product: CATAQGLGNEQFF.

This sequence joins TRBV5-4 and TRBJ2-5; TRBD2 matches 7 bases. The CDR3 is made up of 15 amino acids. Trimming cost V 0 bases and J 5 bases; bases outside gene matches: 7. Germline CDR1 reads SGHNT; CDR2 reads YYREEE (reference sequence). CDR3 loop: CASSLDSGAGETQYF. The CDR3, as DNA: TGTGCCAGCAGCTTGGACTCGGGAGCGGGGGAGACCCAGTACTTC.

The CDR3 reads CASSSQENQPQHF. The CDR3 bases are TGTGCCAGCAGCTCGCAAGAAAATCAGCCCCAGCATTTT. The chain is built from TRBV7-9 and TRBJ1-5, with D hard to call. The germline V and J ends were trimmed by 4 bases and 4 bases, with 8 bases remaining between them. Germline CDR1 and CDR2: SEHNR and FQNEAQ (reference sequence). The CDR3 has 13 amino acids.

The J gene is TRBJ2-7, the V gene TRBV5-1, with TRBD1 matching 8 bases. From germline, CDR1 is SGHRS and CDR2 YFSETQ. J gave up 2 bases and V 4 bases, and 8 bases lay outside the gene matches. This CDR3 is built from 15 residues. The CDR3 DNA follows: TGCGCCAGCAGCCGCGGACAGGGTCCCGCCTACGAGCAGTACTTC. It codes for CASSRGQGPAYEQYF. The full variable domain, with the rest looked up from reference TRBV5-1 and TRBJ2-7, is KAGVTQTPRYLIKTRGQQVTLSCSPISGHRSVSWYQQTPGQGLQFLFEYFSETQRNKGNFPGRFSGRQFSNSRSEMNVSTLELGDSALYLCASSRGQGPAYEQYFGPGTRLTVT.

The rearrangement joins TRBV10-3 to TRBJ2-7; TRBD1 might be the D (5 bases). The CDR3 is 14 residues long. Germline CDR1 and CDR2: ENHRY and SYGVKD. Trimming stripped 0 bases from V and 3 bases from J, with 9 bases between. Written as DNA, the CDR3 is TGTGCCATCAGTGAGTCTAGGGGAAACTACGAGCAGTACTTC. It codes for CAISESRGNYEQYF.

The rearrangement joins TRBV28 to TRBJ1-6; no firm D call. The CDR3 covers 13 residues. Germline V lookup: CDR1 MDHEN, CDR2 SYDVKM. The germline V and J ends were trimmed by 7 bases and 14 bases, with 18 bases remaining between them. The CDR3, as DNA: TGTGCCAGCACCCCCCCGCCCCGGGGAACCCTCCACTTT. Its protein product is CASTPPPRGTLHF.

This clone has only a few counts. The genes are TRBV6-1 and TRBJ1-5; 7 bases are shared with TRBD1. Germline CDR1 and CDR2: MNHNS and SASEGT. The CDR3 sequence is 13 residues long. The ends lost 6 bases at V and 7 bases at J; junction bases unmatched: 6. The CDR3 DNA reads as TGTGCCAGCAGAATAACAGGGGCCCAGCCCCAGCATTTT. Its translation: CASRITGAQPQHF.

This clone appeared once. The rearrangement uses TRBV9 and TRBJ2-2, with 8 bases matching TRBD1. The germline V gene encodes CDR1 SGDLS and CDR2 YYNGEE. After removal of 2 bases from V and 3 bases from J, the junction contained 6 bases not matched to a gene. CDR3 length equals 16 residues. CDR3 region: CASSVDRGGDTGELFF. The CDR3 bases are TGTGCCAGCAGCGTCGACAGGGGTGGGGACACCGGGGAGCTGTTTTTT.

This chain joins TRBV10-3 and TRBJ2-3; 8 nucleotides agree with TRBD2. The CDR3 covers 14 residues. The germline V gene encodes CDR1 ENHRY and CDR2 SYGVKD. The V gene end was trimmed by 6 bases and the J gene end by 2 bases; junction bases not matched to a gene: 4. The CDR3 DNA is TGTGCCATCAGCGGGGGGGTCCTCACAGATACGCAGTATTTT. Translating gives CAISGGVLTDTQYF.

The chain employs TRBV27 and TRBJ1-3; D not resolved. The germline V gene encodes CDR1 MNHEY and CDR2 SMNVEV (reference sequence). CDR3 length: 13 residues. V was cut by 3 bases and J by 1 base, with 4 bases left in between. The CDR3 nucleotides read TGTGCCAGCAGTTTTATTTCTGGAAACACCATATATTTT. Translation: CASSFISGNTIYF.

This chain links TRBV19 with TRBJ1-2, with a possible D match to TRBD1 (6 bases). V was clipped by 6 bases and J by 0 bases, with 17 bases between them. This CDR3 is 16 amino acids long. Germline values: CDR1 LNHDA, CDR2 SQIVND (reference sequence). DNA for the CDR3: TGTGCCAGTAGAAACCTCAGGGGCCGGGCTAACTATGGCTACACCTTC. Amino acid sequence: CASRNLRGRANYGYTF.

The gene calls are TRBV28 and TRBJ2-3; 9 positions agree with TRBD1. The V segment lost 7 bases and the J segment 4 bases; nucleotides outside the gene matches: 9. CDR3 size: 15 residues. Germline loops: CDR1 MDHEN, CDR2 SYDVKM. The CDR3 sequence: CASIAGQGPSDTQYF. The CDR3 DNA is TGTGCCAGCATTGCGGGACAGGGACCTTCAGATACGCAGTATTTT.

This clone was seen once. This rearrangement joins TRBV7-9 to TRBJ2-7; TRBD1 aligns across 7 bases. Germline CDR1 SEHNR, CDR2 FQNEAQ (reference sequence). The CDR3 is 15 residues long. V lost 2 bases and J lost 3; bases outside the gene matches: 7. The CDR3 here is CASSLIGGGIYEQYF. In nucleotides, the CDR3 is TGTGCCAGCAGCTTAATAGGGGGCGGCATCTACGAGCAGTACTTC.

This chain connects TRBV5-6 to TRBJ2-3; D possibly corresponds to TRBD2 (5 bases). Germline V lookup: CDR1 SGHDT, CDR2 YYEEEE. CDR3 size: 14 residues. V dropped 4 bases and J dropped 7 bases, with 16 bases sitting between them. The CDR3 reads CASSPYYREYTQYF. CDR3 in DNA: TGTGCCAGCAGCCCGTACTACCGGGAATATACGCAGTATTTT. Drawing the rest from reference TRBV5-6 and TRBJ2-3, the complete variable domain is DAGVTQSPTHLIKTRGQQVTLRCSPKSGHDTVSWYQQALGQGPQFIFQYYEEEERQRGNFPDRFSGHQFPNYSSELNVNALLLGDSALYLCASSPYYREYTQYFGPGTRLTVL.